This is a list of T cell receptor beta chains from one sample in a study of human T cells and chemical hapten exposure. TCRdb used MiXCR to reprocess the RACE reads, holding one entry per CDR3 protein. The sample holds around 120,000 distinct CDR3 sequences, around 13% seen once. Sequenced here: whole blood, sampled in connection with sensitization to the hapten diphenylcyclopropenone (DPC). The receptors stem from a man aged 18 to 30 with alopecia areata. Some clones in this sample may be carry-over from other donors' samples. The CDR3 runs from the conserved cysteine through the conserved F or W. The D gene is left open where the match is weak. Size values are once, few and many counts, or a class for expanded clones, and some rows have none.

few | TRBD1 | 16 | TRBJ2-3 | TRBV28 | CASSPRQGAVGDTQYF | TGTGCCAGCAGTCCACGTCAGGGGGCAGTGGGAGATACGCAGTATTTT
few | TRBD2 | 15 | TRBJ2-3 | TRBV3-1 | CASSQGLAGPDTQYF | TGTGCCAGCAGCCAAGGACTAGCGGGGCCAGATACGCAGTATTTT
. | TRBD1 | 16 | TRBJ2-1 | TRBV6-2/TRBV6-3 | CASSHRGHNSYNEQFF | TGTGCCAGCAGTCACAGGGGGCACAACTCCTACAATGAGCAGTTCTTC
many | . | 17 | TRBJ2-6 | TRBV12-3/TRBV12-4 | CASSSPLSRSGANVLTF | TGTGCCAGCAGTTCCCCGTTATCGCGCTCTGGGGCCAACGTCCTGACTTTC
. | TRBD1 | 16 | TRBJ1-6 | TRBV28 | CASIQRGQGAGEPLHF | TGTGCCAGCATTCAACGCGGACAGGGGGCGGGGGAACCCCTCCACTTT
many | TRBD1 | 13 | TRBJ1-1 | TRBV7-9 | CASSLGQGAEAFF | TGTGCCAGCAGCCTGGGACAGGGCGCTGAAGCTTTCTTT
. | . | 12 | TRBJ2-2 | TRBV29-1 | CSGGGNTGELFF | TGCAGCGGAGGGGGGAACACCGGGGAGCTGTTTTTT
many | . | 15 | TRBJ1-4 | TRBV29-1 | CSVARSSATNEKLFF | TGCAGCGTTGCACGCAGCTCTGCAACTAATGAAAAACTGTTTTTT
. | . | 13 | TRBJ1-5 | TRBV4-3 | CASSQREGQPQHF | TGCGCCAGCAGCCAGCGGGAGGGGCAGCCCCAGCATTTT
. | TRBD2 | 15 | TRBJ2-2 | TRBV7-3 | CASSFSGGAPGELFF | TGTGCCAGCAGCTTCAGCGGGGGGGCCCCCGGGGAGCTGTTTTTT
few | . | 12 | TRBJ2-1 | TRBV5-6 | CASSQPPSEQFF | TGTGCCAGCAGTCAACCCCCAAGTGAGCAGTTCTTC
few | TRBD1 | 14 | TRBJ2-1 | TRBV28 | CASNRDSPYNEQFF | TGTGCCAGCAATAGGGACAGCCCATACAATGAGCAGTTCTTC
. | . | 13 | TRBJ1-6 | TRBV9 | CASSAPGVSPLHF | TGTGCCAGCAGCGCTCCAGGGGTTTCACCCCTCCACTTT
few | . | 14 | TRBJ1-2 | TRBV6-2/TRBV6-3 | CASRPLGVNYGYTF | TGTGCCAGCAGGCCCCTTGGAGTGAACTATGGCTACACCTTC
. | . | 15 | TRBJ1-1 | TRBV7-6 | CASSLAPALNTEAFF | TGTGCCAGCAGCTTAGCGCCTGCCCTGAACACTGAAGCTTTCTTT
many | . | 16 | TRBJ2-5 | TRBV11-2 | CASSQRGRTIQETQYF | TGTGCCAGCAGCCAACGGGGGCGAACCATCCAAGAGACCCAGTACTTC
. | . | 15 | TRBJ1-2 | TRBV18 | CASSPRGETNYGYTF | TGTGCCAGCTCACCACGGGGTGAAACTAACTATGGCTACACCTTC
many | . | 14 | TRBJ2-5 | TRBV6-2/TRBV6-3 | CASSYSGFQETQYF | TGTGCCAGCAGTTACTCCGGATTCCAAGAGACCCAGTACTTC
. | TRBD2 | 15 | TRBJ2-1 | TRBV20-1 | CSARDVVAGDTEQFF | TGCAGTGCTAGAGATGTAGTAGCGGGGGACACTGAGCAGTTCTTC
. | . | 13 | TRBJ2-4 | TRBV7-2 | CASSFYVKNIQYF | TGTGCCAGCAGCTTTTACGTCAAAAACATTCAGTACTTC
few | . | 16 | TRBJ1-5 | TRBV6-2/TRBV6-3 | CASSYGSQGSGQPQHF | TGTGCCAGCAGTTATGGTTCACAGGGCTCGGGTCAGCCCCAGCATTTT
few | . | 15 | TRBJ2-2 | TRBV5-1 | CASSSGTLYTGELFF | TGCGCCAGCAGCTCCGGGACACTGTACACCGGGGAGCTGTTTTTT
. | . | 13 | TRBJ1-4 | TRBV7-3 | CASSLGQNEKLFF | TGTGCCAGCAGCCTCGGACAAAATGAAAAACTGTTTTTT
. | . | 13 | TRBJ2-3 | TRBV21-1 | CATPRGSTDTQYF | TGTGCCACACCCCGAGGGAGCACAGATACGCAGTATTTT
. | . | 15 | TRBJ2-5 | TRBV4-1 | CASSPSTGFSKTQYF | TGCGCCAGCAGCCCCTCTACAGGGTTCTCGAAGACCCAGTACTTC
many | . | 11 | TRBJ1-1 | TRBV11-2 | CASSFNTEAFF | TGTGCCAGCAGCTTCAACACTGAAGCTTTCTTT
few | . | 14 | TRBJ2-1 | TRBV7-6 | CASSIGQPGDEQFF | TGTGCCAGCAGCATAGGACAGCCAGGGGATGAGCAGTTCTTC
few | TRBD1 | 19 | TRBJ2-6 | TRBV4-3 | CASSQEETGPTSGANVLTF | TGCGCCAGCAGCCAAGAGGAGACAGGGCCAACATCTGGGGCCAACGTCCTGACTTTC
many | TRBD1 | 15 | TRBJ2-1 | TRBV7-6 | CASSLWTGVGNEQFF | TGTGCCAGCAGCTTATGGACAGGGGTCGGGAATGAGCAGTTCTTC
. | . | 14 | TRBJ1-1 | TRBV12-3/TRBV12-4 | CASSLQSGNTEAFF | TGTGCCAGCAGTTTACAATCGGGGAACACTGAAGCTTTCTTT
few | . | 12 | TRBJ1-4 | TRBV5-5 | CASSSGGEKLFF | TGTGCCAGCAGCTCTGGGGGTGAAAAACTGTTTTTT
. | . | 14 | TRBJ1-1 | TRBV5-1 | CASSSGSLDTEAFF | TGCGCCAGCAGCTCCGGGTCTTTGGACACTGAAGCTTTCTTT
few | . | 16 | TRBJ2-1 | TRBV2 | CASSDPREVPEGEQFF | TGTGCCAGCAGTGACCCACGGGAAGTTCCAGAAGGTGAGCAGTTCTTC
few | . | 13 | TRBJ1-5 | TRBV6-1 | CASTTFANQPQHF | TGTGCCAGCACGACATTCGCGAATCAGCCCCAGCATTTT
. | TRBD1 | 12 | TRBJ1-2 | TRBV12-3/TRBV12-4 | CASGQGIDTYTF | TGTGCCAGTGGACAGGGGATAGATACCTACACCTTC
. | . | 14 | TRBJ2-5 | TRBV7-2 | CASSPPRFQETQYF | TGTGCCAGCAGCCCCCCGCGGTTCCAAGAGACCCAGTACTTC
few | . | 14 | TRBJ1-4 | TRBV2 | CASSRTVTNEKLFF | TGTGCCAGCAGTAGGACAGTTACCAATGAAAAACTGTTTTTT
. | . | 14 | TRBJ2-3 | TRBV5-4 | CASSLAENTDTQYF | TGTGCCAGCAGCTTGGCTGAGAACACAGATACGCAGTATTTT
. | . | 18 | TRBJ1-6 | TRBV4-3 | CASSQERGDRPLRSPLHF | TGCGCCAGCAGCCAAGAACGGGGAGACAGGCCCCTAAGATCACCCCTCCACTTT
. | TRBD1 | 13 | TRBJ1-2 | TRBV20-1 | CSARDQGAQGYTF | TGCAGTGCTAGAGACCAGGGGGCGCAGGGCTACACCTTC
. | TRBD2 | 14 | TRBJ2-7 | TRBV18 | CASSLYSGSYEQYF | TGTGCCAGCTCACTGTATAGCGGGTCCTACGAGCAGTACTTC
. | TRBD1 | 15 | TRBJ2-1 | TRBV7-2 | CASSLRGGIYNEQFF | TGTGCCAGCAGCTTAAGAGGGGGCATCTACAATGAGCAGTTCTTC
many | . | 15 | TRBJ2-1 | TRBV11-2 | CASSGEGGAHNEQFF | TGTGCCAGCAGCGGCGAGGGCGGGGCCCACAATGAGCAGTTCTTC
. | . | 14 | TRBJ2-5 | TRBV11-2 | CASSFGSGRETQYF | TGTGCCAGCAGCTTCGGTAGCGGTAGAGAGACCCAGTACTTC
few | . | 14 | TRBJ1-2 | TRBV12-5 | CASGGRSERDGYTF | TGTGCTAGTGGCGGACGCTCAGAGAGGGATGGCTACACCTTC
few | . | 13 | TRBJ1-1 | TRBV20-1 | CSAGAVRRTEAFF | TGCAGTGCTGGAGCAGTCCGGCGCACTGAAGCTTTCTTT
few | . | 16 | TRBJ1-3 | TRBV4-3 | CASSQDRRSDGNTIYF | TGCGCCAGCAGCCAAGATCGACGCAGTGATGGAAACACCATATATTTT
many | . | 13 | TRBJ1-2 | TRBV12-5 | CASGTQTDYGYTF | TGTGCTAGTGGTACCCAGACGGATTATGGCTACACCTTC
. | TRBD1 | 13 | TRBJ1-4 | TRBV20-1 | CSAGTVRDEKLFF | TGCAGTGCTGGGACAGTCAGAGATGAAAAACTGTTTTTT
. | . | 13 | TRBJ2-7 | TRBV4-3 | CASSQGPGYEQYF | TGCGCCAGCAGCCAAGGCCCAGGCTACGAGCAGTACTTC
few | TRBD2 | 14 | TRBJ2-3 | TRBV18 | CASSRADSGDTQYF | TGTGCCAGCTCACGGGCTGATAGCGGGGATACGCAGTATTTT
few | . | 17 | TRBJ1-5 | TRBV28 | CASSAGTLTVLTQPQHF | TGTGCCAGCAGTGCCGGGACGCTCACCGTCCTAACTCAGCCCCAGCATTTT
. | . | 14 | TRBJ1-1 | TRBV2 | CASSDRGASTEAFF | TGTGCCAGCAGTGATCGGGGGGCGAGTACTGAAGCTTTCTTT
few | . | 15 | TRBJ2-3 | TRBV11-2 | CASSAQGGTTDTQYF | TGTGCCAGCAGCGCCCAAGGGGGAACCACAGATACGCAGTATTTT
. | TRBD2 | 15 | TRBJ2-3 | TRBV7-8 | CASSRSGGGTDTQYF | TGTGCCAGCAGCCGAAGCGGGGGAGGCACAGATACGCAGTATTTT
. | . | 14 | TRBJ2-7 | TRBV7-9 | CASSLLPPRHEQYF | TGTGCCAGCAGCTTGTTACCACCCCGGCACGAGCAGTACTTC
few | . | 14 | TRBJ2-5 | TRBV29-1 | CSVDRKLNQETQYF | TGCAGCGTTGATAGAAAGCTCAACCAAGAGACCCAGTACTTC
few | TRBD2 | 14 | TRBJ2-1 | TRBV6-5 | CASRIQRGLDEQFF | TGTGCCAGCAGGATACAGCGGGGGCTGGATGAGCAGTTCTTC
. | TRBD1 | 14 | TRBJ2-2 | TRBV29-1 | CSVRQGASTGELFF | TGCAGCGTTCGGCAGGGGGCAAGCACCGGGGAGCTGTTTTTT
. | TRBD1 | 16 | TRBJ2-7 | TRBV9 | CASSVGGTGETYEQYF | TGTGCCAGCAGCGTAGGTGGTACAGGGGAGACCTACGAGCAGTACTTC